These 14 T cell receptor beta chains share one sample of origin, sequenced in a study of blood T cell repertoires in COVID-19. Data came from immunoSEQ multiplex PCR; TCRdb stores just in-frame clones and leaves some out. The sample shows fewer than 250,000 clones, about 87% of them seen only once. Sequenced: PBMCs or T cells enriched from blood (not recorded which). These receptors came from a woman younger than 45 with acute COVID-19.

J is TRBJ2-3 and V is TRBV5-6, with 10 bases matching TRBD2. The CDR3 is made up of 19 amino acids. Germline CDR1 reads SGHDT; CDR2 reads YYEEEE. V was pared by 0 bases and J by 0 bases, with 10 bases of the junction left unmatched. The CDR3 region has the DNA TGTGCCAGCAGCTTGGTGTCTAGCGGGGGCCCTCTAAGCACAGATACGCAGTATTTT. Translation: CASSLVSSGGPLSTDTQYF.

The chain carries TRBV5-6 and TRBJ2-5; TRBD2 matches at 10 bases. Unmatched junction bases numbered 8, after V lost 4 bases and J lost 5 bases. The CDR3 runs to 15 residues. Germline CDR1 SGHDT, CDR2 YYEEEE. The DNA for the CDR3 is TGTGCCAGCAGCCGAACTAGCGGGGCCCCCGAGACCCAGTACTTC. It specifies CASSRTSGAPETQYF.

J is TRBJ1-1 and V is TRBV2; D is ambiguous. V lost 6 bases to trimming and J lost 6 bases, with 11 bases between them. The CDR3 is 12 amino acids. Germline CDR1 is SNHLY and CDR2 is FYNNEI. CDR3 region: CASSQVGPEAFF. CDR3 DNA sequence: TGTGCCAGCAGCCAGGTCGGCCCTGAAGCTTTCTTT.

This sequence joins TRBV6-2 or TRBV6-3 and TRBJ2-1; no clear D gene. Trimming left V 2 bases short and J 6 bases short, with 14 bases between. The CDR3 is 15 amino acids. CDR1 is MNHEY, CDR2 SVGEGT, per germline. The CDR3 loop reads CASSYRQTGGNEQFF. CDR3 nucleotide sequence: TGTGCCAGCAGTTACCGGCAGACGGGTGGCAATGAGCAGTTCTTC.

CDR3 protein: CSVGTGRQPQHF. CDR3 DNA: TGCAGCGTCGGGACAGGGAGGCAGCCCCAGCATTTT. The chain links TRBV29-1 to TRBJ1-5, with 9 positions matching TRBD1. Germline V gene sequence: CDR1 SQVTM, CDR2 ANQGSEA. This CDR3 has 12 amino acids. The junction had 4 bases not matched to a gene; V was cut back by 6 bases and J by 7 bases.

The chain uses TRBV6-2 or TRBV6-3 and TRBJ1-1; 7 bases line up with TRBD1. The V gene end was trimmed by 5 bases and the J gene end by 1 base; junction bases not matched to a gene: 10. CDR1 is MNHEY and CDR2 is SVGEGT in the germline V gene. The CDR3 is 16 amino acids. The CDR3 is CASSRDSLRGNTEAFF. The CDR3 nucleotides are TGTGCCAGCAGTCGGGACAGCTTAAGGGGGAACACTGAAGCTTTCTTT.

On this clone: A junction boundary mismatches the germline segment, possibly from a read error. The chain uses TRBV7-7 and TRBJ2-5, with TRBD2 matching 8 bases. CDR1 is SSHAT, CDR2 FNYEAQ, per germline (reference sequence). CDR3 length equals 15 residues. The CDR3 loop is CASSFQRGPQETQYF. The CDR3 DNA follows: TGTGCTAGCAGCTTCCAGCGGGGGCCTCAAGAGACCCAGTACTTC.

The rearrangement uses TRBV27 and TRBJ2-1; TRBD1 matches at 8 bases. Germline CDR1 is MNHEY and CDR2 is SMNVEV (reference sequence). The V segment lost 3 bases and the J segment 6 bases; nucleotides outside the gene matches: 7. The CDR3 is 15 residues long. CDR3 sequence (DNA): TGTGCCAGCAGTTTGCGGTCAGGGGGCCTCAATGAGCAGTTCTTC. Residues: CASSLRSGGLNEQFF.

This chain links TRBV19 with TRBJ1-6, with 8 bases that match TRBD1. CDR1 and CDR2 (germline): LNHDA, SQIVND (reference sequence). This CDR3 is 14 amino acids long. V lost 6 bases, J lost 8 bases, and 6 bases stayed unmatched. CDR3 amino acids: CASSPGTGYSPLHF. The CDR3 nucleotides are TGTGCCAGTAGCCCGGGGACAGGATATTCACCCCTCCACTTT.

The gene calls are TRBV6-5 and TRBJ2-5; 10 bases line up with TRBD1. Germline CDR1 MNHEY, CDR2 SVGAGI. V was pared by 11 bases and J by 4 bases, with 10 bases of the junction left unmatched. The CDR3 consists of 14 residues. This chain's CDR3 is CAVRRTGGAETQYF. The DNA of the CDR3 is TGTGCCGTACGGAGGACAGGGGGTGCAGAGACCCAGTACTTC.

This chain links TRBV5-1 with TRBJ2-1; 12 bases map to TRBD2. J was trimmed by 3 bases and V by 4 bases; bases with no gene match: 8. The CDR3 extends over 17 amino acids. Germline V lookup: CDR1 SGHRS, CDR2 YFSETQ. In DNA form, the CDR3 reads TGCGCCAGCAGCCCTGGACTAGCGGGGCAACACTACAATGAGCAGTTCTTC. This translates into CASSPGLAGQHYNEQFF.

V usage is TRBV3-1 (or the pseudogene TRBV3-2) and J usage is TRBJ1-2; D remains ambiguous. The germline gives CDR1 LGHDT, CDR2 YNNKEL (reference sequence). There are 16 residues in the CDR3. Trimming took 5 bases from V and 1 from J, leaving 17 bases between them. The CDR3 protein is CASSAREPKFNYGYTF. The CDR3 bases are TGTGCCAGCAGCGCACGGGAACCGAAGTTTAACTATGGCTACACCTTC.

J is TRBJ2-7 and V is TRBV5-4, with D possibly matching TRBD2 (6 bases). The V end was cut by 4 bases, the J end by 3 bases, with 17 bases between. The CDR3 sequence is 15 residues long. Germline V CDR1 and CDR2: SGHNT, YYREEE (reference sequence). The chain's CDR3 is CASSRAGTERYEQYF. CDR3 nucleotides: TGTGCCAGCAGCAGAGCCGGGACTGAGCGCTACGAGCAGTACTTC. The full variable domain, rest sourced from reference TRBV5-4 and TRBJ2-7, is ETGVTQSPTHLIKTRGQQVTLRCSSQSGHNTVSWYQQALGQGPQFIFQYYREEENGRGNFPPRFSGLQFPNYSSELNVNALELDDSALYLCASSRAGTERYEQYFGPGTRLTVT.

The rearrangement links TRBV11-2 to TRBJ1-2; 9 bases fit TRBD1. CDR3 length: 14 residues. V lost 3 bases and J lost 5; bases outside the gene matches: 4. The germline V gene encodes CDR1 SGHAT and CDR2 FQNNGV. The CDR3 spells CASSLGTGQYGYTF. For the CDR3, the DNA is TGTGCCAGCAGCTTGGGGACAGGGCAATATGGCTACACCTTC.